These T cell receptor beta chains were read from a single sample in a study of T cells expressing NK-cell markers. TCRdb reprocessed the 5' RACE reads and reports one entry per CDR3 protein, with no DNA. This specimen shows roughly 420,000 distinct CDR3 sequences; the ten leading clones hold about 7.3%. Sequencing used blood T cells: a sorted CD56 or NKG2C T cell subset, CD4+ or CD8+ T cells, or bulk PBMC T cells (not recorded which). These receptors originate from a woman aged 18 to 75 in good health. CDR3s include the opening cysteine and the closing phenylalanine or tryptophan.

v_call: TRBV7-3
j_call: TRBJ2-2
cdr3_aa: CASSMDPTGELFF

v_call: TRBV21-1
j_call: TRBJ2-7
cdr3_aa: CASSNWASGRHRTYEQYF

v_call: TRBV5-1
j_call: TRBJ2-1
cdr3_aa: CASSPQGQEQFF

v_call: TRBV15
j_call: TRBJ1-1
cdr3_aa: CATSRANTEAFF

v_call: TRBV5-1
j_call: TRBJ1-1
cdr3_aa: CASSLGGFMNTEAFF

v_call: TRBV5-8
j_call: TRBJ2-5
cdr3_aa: CASRNWGQGRRQETQYF

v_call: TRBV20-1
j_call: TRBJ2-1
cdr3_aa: CSARDVGGGGEQFF

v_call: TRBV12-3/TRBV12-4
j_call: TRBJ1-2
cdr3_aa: CASSLDPGGYTF

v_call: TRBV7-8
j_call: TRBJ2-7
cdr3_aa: CASSSEGTSGSYEQYF

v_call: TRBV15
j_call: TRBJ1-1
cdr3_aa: CATSRDQERNTEAFF

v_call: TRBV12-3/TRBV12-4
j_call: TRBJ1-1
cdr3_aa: CASSLGRPDTEAFF

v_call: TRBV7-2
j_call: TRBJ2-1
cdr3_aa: CASSLRLEYNEQFF

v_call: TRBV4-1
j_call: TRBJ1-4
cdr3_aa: CASSTPTGGKLFF

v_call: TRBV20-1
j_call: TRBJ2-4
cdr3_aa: CSARTTGVAKNIQYF

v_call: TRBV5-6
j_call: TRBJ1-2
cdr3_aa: CASSRTTGDLQYGYTF

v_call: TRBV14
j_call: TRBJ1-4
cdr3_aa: CASSQDGSRALNEKLFF

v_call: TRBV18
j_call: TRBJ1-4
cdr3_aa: CASSPAWGNEKLFF

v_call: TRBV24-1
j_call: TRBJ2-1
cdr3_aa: CATSDWTGNEQFF

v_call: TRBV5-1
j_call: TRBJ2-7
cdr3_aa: CASRSGRGDEQYF

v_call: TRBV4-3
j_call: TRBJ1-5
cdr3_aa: CASSQWNLNQPQHF

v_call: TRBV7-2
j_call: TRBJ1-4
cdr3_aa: CASSLVPGPTNEKLFF

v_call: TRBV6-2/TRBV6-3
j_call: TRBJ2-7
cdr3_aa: CASSYDGGKNEQYF

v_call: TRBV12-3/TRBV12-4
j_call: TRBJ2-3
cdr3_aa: CASSFSAGDTQYF

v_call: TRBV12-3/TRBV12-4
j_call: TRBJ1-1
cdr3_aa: CASSLFFQHSSAFF

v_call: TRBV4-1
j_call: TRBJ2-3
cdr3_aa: CASSQTGTGDTDTQYF

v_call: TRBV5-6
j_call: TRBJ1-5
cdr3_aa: CASSLSGGGPQHF

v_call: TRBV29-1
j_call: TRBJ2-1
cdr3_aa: CSVGGRNNEQFF

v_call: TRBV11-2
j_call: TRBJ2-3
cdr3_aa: CASSLDRAGGRTDTQYF

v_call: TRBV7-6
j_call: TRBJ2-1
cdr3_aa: CASSFTSGTYNEQFF

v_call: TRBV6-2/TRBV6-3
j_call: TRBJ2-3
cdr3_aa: CASSYSPGRDTQYF

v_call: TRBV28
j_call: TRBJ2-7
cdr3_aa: CASSLRVSQPEVDYEQYF

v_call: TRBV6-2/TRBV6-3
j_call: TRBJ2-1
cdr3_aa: CASTLVGGRAGDEQFF

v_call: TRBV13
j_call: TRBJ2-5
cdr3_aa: CASSWGGGLRETQYF

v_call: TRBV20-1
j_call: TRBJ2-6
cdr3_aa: CSARDQGSGANVLTF

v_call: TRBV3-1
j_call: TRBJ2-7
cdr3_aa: CASSTRGRSSYSSYEQYF

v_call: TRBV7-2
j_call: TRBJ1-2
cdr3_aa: CASSPNTWQDDFYGYTF

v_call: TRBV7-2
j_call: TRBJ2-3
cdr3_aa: CASSLGYRGGAPSTQYF

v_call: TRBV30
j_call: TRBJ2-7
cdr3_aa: CAAGTGSYEQYF

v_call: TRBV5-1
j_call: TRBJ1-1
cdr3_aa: CASSLFPGNTEAFF

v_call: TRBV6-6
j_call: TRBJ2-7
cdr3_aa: CASSYSTLGEQYF

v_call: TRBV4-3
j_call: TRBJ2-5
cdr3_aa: CASSERDFTETQYF

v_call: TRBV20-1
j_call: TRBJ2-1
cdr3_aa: CSARVPSGYNEQFF

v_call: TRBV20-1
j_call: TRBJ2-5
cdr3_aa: CSAPSAGPGTQYF

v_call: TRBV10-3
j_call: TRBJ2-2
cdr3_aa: CAISESRDRGPRELFF

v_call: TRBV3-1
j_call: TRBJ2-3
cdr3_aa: CASRKRDTQYF

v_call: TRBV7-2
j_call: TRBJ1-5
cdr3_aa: CASSRSQDQPQHF

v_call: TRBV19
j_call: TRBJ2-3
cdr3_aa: CASSIGLAAPPTTDTQYF